This passage covers 7 T cell receptor beta chains from one sample sequenced in a study of T cells in Graves' hyperthyroidism and ophthalmopathy. The TCR beta CDR3 regions underwent amplification using RNA transcripts as the source. HTBI primers drove first-round RT-PCR of the TCR CDR3. TCRdb passed the multiplex PCR reads through MiXCR, listing each CDR3 protein once. Here the sample spans 450,000 to 700,000 distinct CDR3 sequences, roughly 50% being singletons. Sequencing used peripheral blood or thyroid tissue (not recorded which). Receptor source: a woman aged 18-30 years with Graves' hyperthyroidism.

The V gene is TRBV6-1, the J gene TRBJ1-2; D might be TRBD1 (6 bases). The CDR3 runs 15 residues. Per germline, CDR1 MNHNS and CDR2 SASEGT. V lost 5 bases, J lost 6 bases, and 19 bases lay in between. As DNA, the CDR3 is TGTGCCAGCAGTTATCCGGGACACCGGCCCCATGGCTACACCTTC. Encoded protein: CASSYPGHRPHGYTF.

The table lists this clonotype with many counts. One end of the junction is discordant with germline, which a read error may explain. This chain uses TRBV7-6 with TRBJ2-7; D gene unclear. Germline loops: CDR1 SGHVS, CDR2 FNYEAQ. This CDR3 is built from 12 residues. In DNA form, the CDR3 reads TGCGCCAGCAGCCGTGGGGAAAGGGAGCAGTACTTC. It specifies CASSRGEREQYF.

To note about this clonotype: A much larger clone differs from this one at a single base, so this may be a read error. The chain is built from TRBV6-5 and TRBJ2-5; 7 positions agree with TRBD2. The V gene's germline CDR1 is MNHEY and CDR2 SVGAGI. The CDR3 runs 16 residues. Germline trimming cut 8 bases from V and 0 bases from J; bases unmatched to any gene: 12. DNA of the CDR3: TGTGCCAGCTGTTCCCGAGGACTAGGGAACCAAGAGACCCAGTACTTC. This translates into CASCSRGLGNQETQYF.

The rearrangement links TRBV29-1 to TRBJ1-3; 9 nucleotides agree with TRBD1. Germline CDR1 is SQVTM and CDR2 is ANQGSEA. V lost 6 bases to trimming and J lost 8 bases; unmatched junction nucleotides: 8. The CDR3 sequence is 13 residues long. The DNA for the CDR3 is TGCAGCGTGGGACAGGGTGAGGACTACACCATATATTTT. It codes for CSVGQGEDYTIYF.

This clonotype has a count of ten or more. The chain employs TRBV7-9 and TRBJ2-7, with D unresolved. Germline CDR1 and CDR2: SEHNR and FQNEAQ (reference sequence). This CDR3 has 13 residues. V was clipped by 5 bases and J by 7 bases, with 15 bases between them. The CDR3 sequence: CASSLSQRMEQYF. As DNA, the CDR3 is TGTGCCAGCAGCCTTAGTCAGAGAATGGAGCAGTACTTC.

This clonotype was counted many times. The gene calls are TRBV29-1 and TRBJ2-6, with D hard to call. CDR1 is SQVTM, CDR2 ANQGSEA, per germline. The CDR3 loop spans 14 amino acids. V shed 3 bases and J shed 0 bases, with 6 bases lying between them. This chain's CDR3 is CSVESSSGANVLTF. CDR3 coding DNA: TGCAGCGTTGAGAGCAGCTCTGGGGCCAACGTCCTGACTTTC.

A single count supports this clonotype. The J gene is TRBJ1-2, the V gene TRBV29-1; a weak D match, TRBD1 (5 bases). The germline V gene encodes CDR1 SQVTM and CDR2 ANQGSEA. The CDR3 extends over 13 amino acids. Trimming removed 6 bases at V and 2 bases at J, with 13 bases between. The chain's CDR3 is CSVPSGGNYGYTF. The CDR3 nucleotides read TGCAGCGTCCCGAGCGGGGGAAACTATGGCTACACCTTC.